These 24 T cell receptor beta chains were all obtained from the same sample, sequenced in a study of T-cell memory formation after mild COVID-19. From the 5' RACE reads, TCRdb called clonotypes with MiXCR, one entry per CDR3 protein. The table lists 300,000 to 350,000 distinct CDR3 sequences, 13% of them singletons. Source material: PBMCs or a T cell subset sorted from them (not recorded which). These TCRs come from a man younger than 30 who had mild COVID-19 (a few samples of this study predate the infection). Cell type and time point are not known.

This clonotype was observed a handful of times. The chain joins TRBV7-3 to TRBJ2-5, with D perhaps being TRBD1 or TRBD2 (5 bases each). V was pared by 5 bases and J by 1 base, with 14 bases between. The CDR3 has 15 residues. Germline CDR1 is SGHTA and CDR2 is FQGTGA. CDR3 region: CASSNHDGAQETQYF. The CDR3 DNA reads as TGTGCCAGCAGCAACCATGACGGGGCCCAAGAGACCCAGTACTTC.

The rearrangement uses TRBV6-5 and TRBJ1-1; TRBD1 aligns across 8 bases. CDR3 length equals 14 residues. V dropped 6 bases and J dropped 5; count of bases not matched to a gene: 8. Per germline, CDR1 MNHEY and CDR2 SVGAGI. The CDR3 is CASRTGTGGTEAFF. CDR3 DNA: TGTGCCAGCAGAACCGGGACAGGAGGTACTGAAGCTTTCTTT.

This clonotype was seen at least ten times. The chain uses TRBV28 and TRBJ1-1; no definite D call. The CDR3 runs to 17 residues. V lost 1 base, J lost 0 bases, and 15 bases lay in between. Germline V gene data show CDR1 as MDHEN and CDR2 as SYDVKM. CDR3 bases: TGTGCCAGCAGTTTATCCCAGACCAATTTGATGAACACTGAAGCTTTCTTT. It encodes CASSLSQTNLMNTEAFF.

The chain recombines TRBV2 with TRBJ1-5; 9 bases match TRBD1. Losses at the gene ends were 5 bases for V and 7 bases for J; bases not matched to a gene: 6. The CDR3 extends over 14 amino acids. Germline V lookup: CDR1 SNHLY, CDR2 FYNNEI. The CDR3 coding sequence is TGTGCCAGCAGTTCCTGGACAGGGGACCAGCCCCAGCATTTT. Amino acids: CASSSWTGDQPQHF.

This clonotype was detected only a few times. V gene TRBV7-9 combines with J gene TRBJ1-4; D ambiguous. Deletions cut 3 bases from V and 7 bases from J, with 6 bases between. The CDR3 totals 12 residues. Germline lookup yields CDR1 SEHNR and CDR2 FQNEAQ (reference sequence). The CDR3 reads CASSFLGEKLFF. The CDR3 nucleotides are TGTGCCAGCAGCTTTCTTGGTGAAAAACTGTTTTTT.

This clonotype was detected ten times or more. The gene calls are TRBV27 and TRBJ2-1, with a possible D match to TRBD1 (5 bases). CDR3 length: 14 residues. The germline V gene has CDR1 MNHEY and CDR2 SMNVEV (reference sequence). The V end lost 3 bases, the J end lost 2 bases, and 8 bases lay between the germline ends. The CDR3 loop is CASSFFRAYNEQFF. Here the CDR3 DNA reads TGTGCCAGCAGTTTTTTCAGGGCCTACAATGAGCAGTTCTTC.

The table lists this clonotype with a few counts. This chain connects TRBV6-5 to TRBJ1-6; 9 bases align to TRBD1. Germline values: CDR1 MNHEY, CDR2 SVGAGI. CDR3 length: 17 amino acids. The V gene end was trimmed by 6 bases and the J gene end by 9 bases; junction bases not matched to a gene: 15. Here the CDR3 DNA reads TGTGCCAGCAGCCGGAAAGACAGGGGGATTTTTGGTTCACCCCTCCACTTT. It translates to CASSRKDRGIFGSPLHF.

CDR3 coding DNA: TGTGCCAGCAGCTTAGCGGACAGGGGGACCCAGTACTTC. Its protein product is CASSLADRGTQYF. The chain combines TRBV7-9 with TRBJ2-5, with 9 positions matching TRBD1. J lost 7 bases, V lost 0 bases, and 0 bases had no gene match. Germline CDR1 SEHNR, CDR2 FQNEAQ (reference sequence). This CDR3 has 13 amino acids.

This clonotype was detected a few times. CDR3 sequence reads: CSVERPGTTEAFF. The CDR3 DNA follows: TGCAGCGTTGAAAGACCCGGGACCACTGAAGCTTTCTTT. The J gene is TRBJ1-1, the V gene TRBV29-1, with D possibly TRBD1 on 5 matching bases. The CDR3 is 13 amino acids. V was trimmed by 2 bases and J by 4 bases, leaving 11 bases between them. Per the germline V gene, CDR1 is SQVTM and CDR2 is ANQGSEA.

This clonotype has just a few counts. The CDR3 is CSVEASGTAQETQYF. DNA for the CDR3: TGCAGCGTTGAAGCTTCCGGGACAGCACAAGAGACCCAGTACTTC. The chain employs TRBV29-1 and TRBJ2-5; 7 positions agree with TRBD1. The germline CDR1 and CDR2 sequences are SQVTM and ANQGSEA. This CDR3 is 15 amino acids long. The ends lost 1 base at V and 2 bases at J; junction bases unmatched: 7.

This clonotype was seen more than once but under ten times. The chain recombines TRBV11-2 with TRBJ1-2; maybe TRBD1 (5 bases). Per germline, CDR1 SGHAT and CDR2 FQNNGV. The CDR3 contains 13 residues. Trimming pared 5 bases from V and 6 bases from J, leaving 13 bases between. CDR3 protein: CASSPGWSDGYTF. The CDR3 DNA reads TGTGCCAGCAGCCCAGGGTGGTCGGATGGCTACACCTTC.

Many counts were recorded for this clonotype. The rearrangement uses TRBV5-1 and TRBJ2-5, with D unresolved. Trimming left V 1 base short and J 1 base short, with 8 bases between. The CDR3 totals 14 residues. Germline CDR1 reads SGHRS; CDR2 reads YFSETQ. In DNA, the CDR3 is TGCGCCAGCAGCTTGCAAGGGCTCCAAGAGACCCAGTACTTC. Its translation is CASSLQGLQETQYF.

The sample holds a few counts of this clonotype. CDR3 loop: CASTRGLATDTQYF. In DNA form, the CDR3 reads TGTGCCAGCACCCGGGGGCTTGCCACAGATACGCAGTATTTT. The chain carries TRBV5-6 and TRBJ2-3; TRBD1 or TRBD2 may be the D gene (6 bases each). This CDR3 is built from 14 residues. V shed 6 bases and J shed 2 bases, with 13 bases lying between them. CDR1 is SGHDT and CDR2 is YYEEEE in the germline V gene. Complete variable domain (other parts from reference TRBV5-6 and TRBJ2-3): DAGVTQSPTHLIKTRGQQVTLRCSPKSGHDTVSWYQQALGQGPQFIFQYYEEEERQRGNFPDRFSGHQFPNYSSELNVNALLLGDSALYLCASTRGLATDTQYFGPGTRLTVL.

The V and J genes are TRBV2 and TRBJ2-2; 9 bases line up with TRBD2. V gave up 7 bases and J gave up 2 bases; unmatched junction bases: 2. The CDR3 covers 14 residues. In germline, CDR1 is SNHLY, CDR2 FYNNEI. CDR3 region: CASTGTSNTGELFF. CDR3 sequence (DNA): TGTGCCAGCACGGGGACTAGCAACACCGGGGAGCTGTTTTTT.

The rearrangement uses TRBV4-3 and TRBJ2-3; TRBD2 agrees at 13 bases. Trimming took 4 bases from V and 7 from J; bases not matched to a gene: 8. Germline loops: CDR1 LGHNA, CDR2 YSLEER. The CDR3 consists of 16 residues. In DNA, the CDR3 is TGCGCCAGCAGCCGTGGACTAGCGGGGGCCCCTCATACGCAGTATTTT. Its translation: CASSRGLAGAPHTQYF.

This clonotype was seen a handful of times. V gene TRBV5-6 combines with J gene TRBJ2-7; TRBD1 matches 8 bases. The CDR3 covers 15 residues. CDR1 is SGHDT and CDR2 is YYEEEE in the germline V gene. Trimming cost V 4 bases and J 3 bases; bases outside gene matches: 9. The CDR3 bases are TGTGCCAGCAGCAGAGCCGGGACAGGACTCTACGAGCAGTACTTC. Its translation is CASSRAGTGLYEQYF. The variable domain in full, with the rest retrieved from reference TRBV5-6 and TRBJ2-7, is DAGVTQSPTHLIKTRGQQVTLRCSPKSGHDTVSWYQQALGQGPQFIFQYYEEEERQRGNFPDRFSGHQFPNYSSELNVNALLLGDSALYLCASSRAGTGLYEQYFGPGTRLTVT.

There are a few counts of this clonotype. The V and J genes are TRBV7-2 and TRBJ2-7, with TRBD2 as a possible D gene (6 bases). The CDR3 loop spans 13 amino acids. V lost 5 bases and J 6 bases, leaving 14 bases between the germline ends. Per the germline V gene, CDR1 is SGHTA and CDR2 is FQGNSA. The CDR3 region has the DNA TGTGCCAGCAGCCGGGGACTCCTCCTCGAGCAGTACGTC. Its protein product is CASSRGLLLEQYV.

This sequence joins TRBV5-1 and TRBJ2-1, with 7 positions matching TRBD1. V lost 4 bases, J lost 0 bases, and 4 bases stayed unmatched. CDR3 size: 15 residues. Germline CDR1 SGHRS, CDR2 YFSETQ. CDR3 sequence (DNA): TGCGCCAGCAGCCCCGGGACAGACTCCTACAATGAGCAGTTCTTC. It translates to CASSPGTDSYNEQFF.

The V gene is TRBV12-3 or TRBV12-4, the J gene TRBJ2-2; D not certain. V was pared by 5 bases and J by 0 bases, with 13 bases between. This CDR3 spans 16 amino acids. The CDR3 region has the DNA TGTGCCAGCAGTCCTCGAGGACGTACGAACACCGGGGAGCTGTTTTTT. Translated, it gives CASSPRGRTNTGELFF.

The chain joins TRBV3-1 to TRBJ2-2, with TRBD1 identical over 9 bases. This CDR3 region has 16 residues. In germline, CDR1 is LGHDT, CDR2 YNNKEL (reference sequence). J was trimmed by 0 bases and V by 4 bases; bases with no gene match: 3. The CDR3 sequence: CASSPGTGTNTGELFF. The CDR3 region has the DNA TGTGCCAGCAGCCCAGGGACAGGGACGAACACCGGGGAGCTGTTTTTT.

The chain has TRBV4-2 and TRBJ2-1, with D perhaps TRBD1 (6 bases). This CDR3 has 17 amino acids. Germline CDR1 LGHNA, CDR2 YNFKEQ. Trimming removed 0 bases at V and 8 bases at J, with 20 bases between. CDR3: CASSQDFMGAQVYEQFF. In nucleotides, the CDR3 is TGTGCCAGCAGCCAAGATTTTATGGGGGCACAGGTATATGAGCAGTTCTTC.

This chain joins TRBV29-1 and TRBJ2-3, with D unclear. The germline CDR1 and CDR2 sequences are SQVTM and ANQGSEA. CDR3 length: 12 amino acids. V gave up 3 bases and J gave up 0 bases, with 4 bases separating them. The CDR3 is CSVDQSTDTQYF. CDR3 nucleotide sequence: TGCAGCGTTGACCAAAGCACAGATACGCAGTATTTT.

This clonotype was seen many times. This rearrangement joins TRBV29-1 to TRBJ1-1; maybe TRBD1 (6 bases). CDR3 length: 14 amino acids. Trimming left V 5 bases short and J 0 bases short, with 13 bases between. Germline values: CDR1 SQVTM, CDR2 ANQGSEA. The CDR3 DNA reads TGCAGCGTTATCAGGGGCGGGGTGAACACTGAAGCTTTCTTT. Residues: CSVIRGGVNTEAFF.

The rearrangement uses TRBV11-2 and TRBJ2-2, with D hard to call. CDR3 length equals 17 residues. The V end lost 1 base, the J end lost 9 bases, and 21 bases lay between the germline ends. Germline values: CDR1 SGHAT, CDR2 FQNNGV. The CDR3 region is CASSLGRVTSRFRELFF. The CDR3 region has the DNA TGTGCCAGCAGCTTAGGACGGGTCACGAGCCGCTTTCGGGAGCTGTTTTTT.